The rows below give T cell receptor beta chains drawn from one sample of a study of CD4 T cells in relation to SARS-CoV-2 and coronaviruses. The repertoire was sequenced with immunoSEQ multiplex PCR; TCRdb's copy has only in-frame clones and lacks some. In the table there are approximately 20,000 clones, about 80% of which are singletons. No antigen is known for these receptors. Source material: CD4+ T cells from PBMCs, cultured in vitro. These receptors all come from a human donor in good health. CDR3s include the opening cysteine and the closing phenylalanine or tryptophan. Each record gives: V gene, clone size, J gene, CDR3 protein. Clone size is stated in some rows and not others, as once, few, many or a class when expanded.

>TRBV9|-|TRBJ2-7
CASSVGPTGWSSYEQYF
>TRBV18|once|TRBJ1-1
CASSPTGYTSSEAFF
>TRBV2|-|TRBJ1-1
CASRFSGTEAFF
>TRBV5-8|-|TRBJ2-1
CASSLVSSKQFF
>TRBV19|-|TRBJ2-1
CASSPGLWGEQFF
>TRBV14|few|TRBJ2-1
CASSHLSGSSYNEQFF
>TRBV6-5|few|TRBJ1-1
CATLVTQGASAFF
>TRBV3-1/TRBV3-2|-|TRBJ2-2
CASSQASGGRTGELFF
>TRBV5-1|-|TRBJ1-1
CASSSQALNTEAFF
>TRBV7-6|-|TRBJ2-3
CASSPGTGGTDTQYF
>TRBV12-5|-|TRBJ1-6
CASGLTGPNSPLHF
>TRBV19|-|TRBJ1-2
CASSIDRRSRSYGYTF
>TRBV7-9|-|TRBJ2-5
CASSPLLSLDLEETQYF
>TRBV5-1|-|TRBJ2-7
CASSLAGLETPSWYEQYF
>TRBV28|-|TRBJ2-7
CASSRPAGDYEQYF
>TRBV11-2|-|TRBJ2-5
CASLGSETQYF
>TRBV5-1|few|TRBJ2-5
CASSFTRTDQETQYF
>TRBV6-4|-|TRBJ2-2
CASSRTSGTTGELFF
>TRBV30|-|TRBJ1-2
CAWTTGHKDGYTF
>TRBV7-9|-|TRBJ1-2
CASSNSDIYGYTF
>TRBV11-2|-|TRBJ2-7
CASSFSRTDYEQYF
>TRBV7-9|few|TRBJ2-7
CASSPRDRVYEQYF
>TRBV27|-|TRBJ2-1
CASSLQQGGFF
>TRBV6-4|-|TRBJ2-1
CASSSGLAEYNEQFF
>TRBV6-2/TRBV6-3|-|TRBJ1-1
CASSLQRNTEAFF
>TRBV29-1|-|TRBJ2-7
CSVASHEQYF
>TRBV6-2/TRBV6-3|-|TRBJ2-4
CASSPLMDKNIQYF
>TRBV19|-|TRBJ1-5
CASSTGQLHQPQHF
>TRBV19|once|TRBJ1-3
CASRQGHSGNTIYF
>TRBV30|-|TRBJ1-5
CAWSQNRDQPQHF
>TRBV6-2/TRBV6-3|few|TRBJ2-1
CASSSGRASSYNEQFF
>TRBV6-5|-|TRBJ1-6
CASSYSRGNSPLHF
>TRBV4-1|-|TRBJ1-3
CASSPQGWNSGNTIYF
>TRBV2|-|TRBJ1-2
CASRPRQTYGYTF
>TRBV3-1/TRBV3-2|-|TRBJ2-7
CASSHTPPYEQYF
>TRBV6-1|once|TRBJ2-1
CASSEALLAAQTNNEQFF
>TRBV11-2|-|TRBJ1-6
CASSLGTGSSPLHF
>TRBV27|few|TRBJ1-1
CASRDTEAFF
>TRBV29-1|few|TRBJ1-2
CSVGEYGYTF
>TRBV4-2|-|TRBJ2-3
CASSRGGLAGGRSTDTQYF
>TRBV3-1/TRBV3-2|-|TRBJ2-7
CASSQDLRQGTLTYEQYF
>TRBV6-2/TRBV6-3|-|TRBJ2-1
CASSYRTSLNEQFF
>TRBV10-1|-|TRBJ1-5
CASSQGKGQPQHF
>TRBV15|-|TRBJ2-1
CATSARTSFHEQFF